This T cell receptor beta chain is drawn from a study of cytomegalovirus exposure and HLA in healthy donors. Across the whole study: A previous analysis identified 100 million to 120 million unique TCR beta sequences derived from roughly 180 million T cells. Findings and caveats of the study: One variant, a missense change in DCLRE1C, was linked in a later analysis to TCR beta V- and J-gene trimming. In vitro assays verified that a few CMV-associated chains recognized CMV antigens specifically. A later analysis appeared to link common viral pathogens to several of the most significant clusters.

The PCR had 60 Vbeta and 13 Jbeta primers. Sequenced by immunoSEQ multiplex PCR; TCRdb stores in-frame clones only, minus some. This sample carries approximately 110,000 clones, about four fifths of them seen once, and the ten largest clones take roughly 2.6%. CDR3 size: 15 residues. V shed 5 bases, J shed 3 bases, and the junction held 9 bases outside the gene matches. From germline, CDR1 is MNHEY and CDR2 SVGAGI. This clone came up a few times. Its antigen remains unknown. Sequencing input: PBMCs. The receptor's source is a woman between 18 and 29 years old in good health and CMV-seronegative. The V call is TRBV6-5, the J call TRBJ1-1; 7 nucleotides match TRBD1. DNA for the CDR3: TGTGCCAGCAGTCCACCTTCACAGGGGTACACTGAAGCTTTCTTT. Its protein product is CASSPPSQGYTEAFF.